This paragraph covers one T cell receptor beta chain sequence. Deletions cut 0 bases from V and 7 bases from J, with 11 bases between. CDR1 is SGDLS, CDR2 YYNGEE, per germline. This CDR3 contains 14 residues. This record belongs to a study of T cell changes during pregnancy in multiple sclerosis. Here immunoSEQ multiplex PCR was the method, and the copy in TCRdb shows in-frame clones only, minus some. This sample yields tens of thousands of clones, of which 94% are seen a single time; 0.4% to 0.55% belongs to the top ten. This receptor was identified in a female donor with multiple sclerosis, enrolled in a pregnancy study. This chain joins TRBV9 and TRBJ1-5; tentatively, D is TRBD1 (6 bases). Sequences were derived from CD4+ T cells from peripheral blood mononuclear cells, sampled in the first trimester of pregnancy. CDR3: CASSVEGGNQPQHF. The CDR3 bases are TGTGCCAGCAGCGTAGAGGGGGGGAACCAGCCCCAGCATTTT.